This T cell receptor beta chain is drawn from a study of breast tumors, draining lymph nodes, adjacent tissues. Many counts were recorded for this clonotype. Its antigen is as yet unknown. The study, taken as a whole, reports: Findings are consistent with lymph node origin and intratumoral expansion of most tumor T cells. Tumor repertoires ranked between lymph nodes and nontumor tissue in diversity, with V and J gene preferences.

The V gene's germline CDR1 is MNHEY and CDR2 SVGAGI. The CDR3 loop spans 14 amino acids. V gave up 8 bases and J gave up 5 bases, with 16 bases separating them. Using its own MiXCR run on the multiplex PCR reads, TCRdb lists one record per CDR3 protein. The sample lists under 250,000 distinct CDR3 sequences; 32% were seen once. Axillary draining lymph nodes of breast cancer patients supplied the node samples. The chain employs TRBV6-5 and TRBJ1-3; a possible D gene is TRBD1 (5 bases). Source material: axillary lymph node tissue. The source is a female donor with breast cancer. Some clones in this sample may be carry-over from other donors' samples. CDR3 protein: CASPRGGLRNTIYF. CDR3 DNA: TGTGCCAGCCCTAGGGGAGGCCTGAGAAACACCATATATTTT.